Listed below are T cell receptor beta chains from one sample, sequenced in a study of Graves' ophthalmopathy and Graves' hyperthyroidism. TCRdb fed the multiplex PCR reads into MiXCR, producing one record per CDR3 protein. The table has hundreds of thousands of distinct CDR3 sequences, 20% to 25% seen once. Sequenced sample: peripheral blood. These receptor sequences come from a woman younger than 30 with stable Graves' hyperthyroidism. Some clones in this sample may be carry-over from other donors' samples. Both conserved end residues are part of each CDR3. A D gene is named only where the DNA matches it firmly. Clone size appears in some rows only: once, few, many, or a class for an expanded clone.

>NA|TRBJ1-2|few|TRBV20-1
CSATTGHHLRLNYGYTF
TGCAGTGCAACTACGGGACATCATCTCCGTCTAAACTATGGCTACACCTTC
>NA|TRBJ1-2|many|TRBV6-1
CASIRAGGNYGYTF
TGTGCCAGCATCCGGGCTGGCGGTAACTATGGCTACACCTTC
>TRBD1|TRBJ1-2|NA|TRBV6-1
CASSGPDRGIYGYTF
TGTGCCAGCAGTGGACCGGACAGGGGTATTTATGGCTACACCTTC
>NA|TRBJ2-5|many|TRBV6-5
CASSYEVGETQYF
TGTGCCAGCAGTTACGAAGTGGGGGAGACCCAGTACTTC
>NA|TRBJ1-5|NA|TRBV6-1
CASRKDPGGHQPQHF
TGTGCCAGCAGAAAGGACCCGGGAGGACATCAGCCCCAGCATTTT
>TRBD1|TRBJ1-2|many|TRBV7-8
CASSLFGQGEGYTF
TGTGCCAGCAGCTTATTCGGACAGGGTGAAGGCTACACCTTC
>NA|TRBJ1-5|NA|TRBV20-1
CSATGTKGPQHF
TGCAGTGCAACCGGGACGAAGGGTCCCCAGCATTTT
>NA|TRBJ1-1|many|TRBV10-3
CAISESTKAHHTEAFF
TGTGCCATCAGTGAGTCCACGAAAGCACACCACACTGAAGCTTTCTTT
>TRBD1|TRBJ1-5|many|TRBV15
CATSRDTRVGTGYYQPQHF
TGTGCCACCAGCAGAGATACCCGAGTAGGGACAGGGTACTATCAGCCCCAGCATTTT
>NA|TRBJ1-5|many|TRBV6-5
CASSSRHRGGNQPQHF
TGTGCCAGCAGTTCGCGCCACCGCGGGGGCAATCAGCCCCAGCATTTT
>NA|TRBJ2-7|few|TRBV12-3/TRBV12-4
CAIVGVSSYEQYF
TGTGCCATAGTCGGGGTGAGCTCCTACGAGCAGTACTTC
>TRBD1|TRBJ2-7|many|TRBV15
CATSRTGINEQYF
TGTGCCACCAGCAGGACAGGGATCAACGAGCAGTACTTC
>NA|TRBJ1-6|few|TRBV2
CASSERAVGNSPLHF
TGTGCCAGCAGTGAAAGGGCAGTTGGGAATTCACCCCTCCACTTT
>NA|TRBJ2-7|few|TRBV27
CASGWGASYEQYF
TGTGCCAGCGGTTGGGGGGCCTCCTACGAGCAGTACTTC
>TRBD1|TRBJ2-7|NA|TRBV12-3/TRBV12-4
CASSQGDRSSYEQYF
TGTGCCAGCAGTCAGGGGGACCGCAGCTCCTACGAGCAGTACTTC
>TRBD2|TRBJ2-5|many|TRBV19
CASSTGTSGDETQYF
TGTGCCAGTAGTACCGGGACTAGCGGGGACGAGACCCAGTACTTC
>NA|TRBJ1-1|few|TRBV6-5
CASSRAPNTEAFF
TGTGCCAGCTCCAGGGCGCCGAACACTGAAGCTTTCTTT
>NA|TRBJ1-2|NA|TRBV4-1
CASSLASGLGDYGYTF
TGCGCCAGCAGCCTCGCGTCAGGGTTGGGAGACTATGGCTACACCTTC
>NA|TRBJ2-7|many|TRBV28
CASSRRGLLHEQYF
TGTGCCAGCAGCCGCAGGGGACTCCTCCACGAGCAGTACTTC
>NA|TRBJ1-3|many|TRBV6-1
CASTTPGEGTHGNTIYF
TGTGCCAGCACCACCCCGGGGGAGGGGACGCATGGAAACACCATATATTTT
>NA|TRBJ2-5|NA|TRBV27
CASSLRWQQETQYF
TGTGCCAGCAGTTTAAGGTGGCAACAAGAGACCCAGTACTTC
>TRBD2|TRBJ2-3|NA|TRBV15
CATSKSGGRPDTQYF
TGTGCCACCAGCAAATCGGGGGGGCGTCCGGATACGCAGTATTTT
>NA|TRBJ1-5|NA|TRBV6-2/TRBV6-3
CASRGEVRNQPQHF
TGTGCCAGCAGGGGGGAGGTGAGGAATCAGCCCCAGCATTTT
>NA|TRBJ2-5|many|TRBV6-1
CASSEVVQETQYF
TGTGCCAGCAGTGAAGTCGTTCAAGAGACCCAGTACTTC
>TRBD2|TRBJ2-5|few|TRBV3-1
CASSIRGGQETQYF
TGTGCCAGTTCCATCCGGGGGGGGCAAGAGACCCAGTACTTC
>NA|TRBJ2-7|many|TRBV28
CASSLLTGEDEQYF
TGTGCCAGCAGTTTATTAACAGGGGAGGACGAGCAGTACTTC
>TRBD2|TRBJ2-7|few|TRBV6-1
CASCGAGGTYEQYF
TGTGCCAGCTGTGGAGCGGGGGGGACCTACGAGCAGTACTTC
>TRBD1|TRBJ2-7|many|TRBV20-1
CSAQRRQGRYEQYF
TGCAGTGCCCAGAGACGACAGGGGAGGTACGAGCAGTACTTC
>NA|TRBJ1-2|NA|TRBV27
CASSFKLTNYGYTF
TGTGCCAGCAGTTTTAAACTAACTAACTATGGCTACACCTTC
>NA|TRBJ1-2|many|TRBV7-2
CASSQRPGTDDF
TGTGCCAGCAGCCAACGGCCCGGGACGGACGATTTC
>TRBD2|TRBJ2-7|NA|TRBV11-2
CASSSWTSGAYYEQYF
TGTGCCAGCAGCTCCTGGACTAGCGGGGCCTACTACGAGCAGTACTTC
>TRBD1|TRBJ1-1|many|TRBV4-1
CASSEEGQGNTEAFF
TGCGCCAGCAGCGAAGAGGGACAGGGGAACACTGAAGCTTTCTTT
>NA|TRBJ2-7|many|TRBV12-3/TRBV12-4
CASRISLVGEQYF
TGTGCCAGCAGGATTAGTCTGGTCGGCGAGCAGTACTTC
>TRBD2|TRBJ2-5|few|TRBV12-3/TRBV12-4
CASSFAAGGTLQETQYF
TGTGCCAGCAGTTTTGCAGCGGGGGGGACCCTTCAAGAGACCCAGTACTTC
>NA|TRBJ1-1|many|TRBV4-1
CASSQPHRDKRTEAFF
TGCGCCAGCAGCCAGCCCCACCGGGACAAGAGAACTGAAGCTTTCTTT